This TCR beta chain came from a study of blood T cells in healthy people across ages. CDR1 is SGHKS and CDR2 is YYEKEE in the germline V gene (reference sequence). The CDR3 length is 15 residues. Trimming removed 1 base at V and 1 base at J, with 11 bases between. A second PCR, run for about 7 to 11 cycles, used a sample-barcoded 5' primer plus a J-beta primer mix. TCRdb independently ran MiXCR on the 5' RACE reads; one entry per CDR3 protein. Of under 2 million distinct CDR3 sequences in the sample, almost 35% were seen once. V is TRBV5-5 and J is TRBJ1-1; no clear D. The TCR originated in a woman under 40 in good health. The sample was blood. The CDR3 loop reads CASSLFGPQNTEAFF. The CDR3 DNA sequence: TGTGCCAGCAGCTTGTTTGGACCGCAGAACACTGAAGCTTTCTTT.